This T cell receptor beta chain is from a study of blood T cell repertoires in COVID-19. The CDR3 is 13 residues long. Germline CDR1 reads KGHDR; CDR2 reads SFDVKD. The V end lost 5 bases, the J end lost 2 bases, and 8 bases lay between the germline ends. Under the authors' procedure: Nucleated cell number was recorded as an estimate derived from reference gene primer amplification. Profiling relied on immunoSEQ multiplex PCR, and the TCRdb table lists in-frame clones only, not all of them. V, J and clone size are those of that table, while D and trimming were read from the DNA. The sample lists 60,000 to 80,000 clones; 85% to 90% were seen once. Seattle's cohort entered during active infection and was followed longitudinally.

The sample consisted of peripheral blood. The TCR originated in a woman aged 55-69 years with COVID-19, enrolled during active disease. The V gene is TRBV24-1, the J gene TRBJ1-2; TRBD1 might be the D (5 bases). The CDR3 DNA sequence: TGTGCCACCAGTGGCCCAGGGAACTATGGCTACACCTTC. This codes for CATSGPGNYGYTF.